The clone carrying this TCR beta chain was seen ten or more times. Its antigen is unknown. These data are taken from a study of T cells in Graves' hyperthyroidism and ophthalmopathy. Study-wide background: Sampling of peripheral blood happened at initial diagnosis, prior to any treatment.

The study, taken as a whole, reports: Before onset, by a median of approximately 6.8 months, the model predicted ophthalmopathy. Within blood appeared most thyroid clonotypes that had expanded above 0.001.

In making diagnoses, clinical symptoms, serum thyroxine and TRAb, thyroid ultrasound and orbital computed tomography were all used. RNA transcripts gave rise to amplified TCR beta CDR3 regions. First-round RT-PCR of the TCR CDR3 relied on the HTBI primer set. MiXCR, applied by TCRdb to the multiplex PCR reads, yields one record per CDR3 protein. This sample has fewer than 450,000 distinct CDR3 sequences, with about 15% found just once. J lost 6 bases, V lost 5 bases, and 3 bases had no gene match. In germline, CDR1 is SGHTA, CDR2 FQGTGA. This CDR3 region has 15 residues. The chain carries TRBV7-3 and TRBJ2-1; TRBD2 agrees at 14 bases. The sample taken for sequencing was blood. This receptor was obtained from a woman aged 55-70 years with Graves' ophthalmopathy. The CDR3, as DNA: TGTGCCAGCAGCCAAGGGACTAGCGGGAGCAATGAGCAGTTCTTC. It yields the protein CASSQGTSGSNEQFF. The whole variable domain, remainder taken from reference TRBV7-3 and TRBJ2-1, is GAGVSQTPSNKVTEKGKYVELRCDPISGHTALYWYRQSLGQGPEFLIYFQGTGAADDSGLPNDRFFAVRPEGSVSTLKIQRTERGDSAVYLCASSQGTSGSNEQFFGPGTRLTVL.